The 26 T cell receptor beta chains listed next were all sequenced from one sample in a study of blood T cell repertoires in COVID-19. Clones were read by immunoSEQ multiplex PCR, and TCRdb kept only the in-frame ones, dropping some. The sample shows around 97,000 clones, 70% to 85% of them seen only once. Sequenced input: peripheral blood. Receptors originate from a man in his 70s with acute or convalescent COVID-19.

The V gene is TRBV21-1, the J gene TRBJ1-1; the table names TRBD1, a call not compared with the DNA. TRBV21-1 is tagged as a pseudogene. CDR3 length: 18 amino acids. CDR3 protein: CASSKGKTGQGSNTEAFF. The CDR3 DNA sequence: TGTGCCAGCAGCAAAGGTAAGACGGGACAGGGGTCGAACACTGAAGCTTTCTTT.

The V call is TRBV12-3 or TRBV12-4, the J call TRBJ1-2, with D uncertain. Deletions cut 5 bases from V and 6 bases from J, with 10 bases between. The CDR3 runs to 12 residues. CDR3: CASSGRYDGYTF. In DNA, the CDR3 is TGTGCCAGCAGTGGTAGATACGATGGCTACACCTTC.

The rearrangement links TRBV6-5 to TRBJ1-5; D is uncertain. From germline, CDR1 is MNHEY and CDR2 SVGAGI. CDR3 length equals 15 residues. Trimming left V 7 bases short and J 3 bases short, with 16 bases between. Here the CDR3 reads CASMYRPTVNQPQHF. The CDR3 DNA follows: TGTGCCAGCATGTACAGACCTACAGTCAATCAGCCCCAGCATTTT.

The rearrangement links TRBV27 to TRBJ2-6, with D maybe TRBD1 (6 bases). The CDR3 sequence is 17 residues long. In germline, CDR1 is MNHEY, CDR2 SMNVEV (reference sequence). V lost 0 bases and J lost 4, with 13 bases in between. The CDR3: CASSLSTGSNGANVLTF. The DNA for the CDR3 is TGTGCCAGCAGTTTATCAACAGGGTCGAACGGGGCCAACGTCCTGACTTTC.

The rearrangement uses TRBV14 and TRBJ2-1; 8 bases are shared with TRBD1. Germline lookup yields CDR1 SGHDN and CDR2 FVKESK. There are 16 residues in the CDR3. J was trimmed by 2 bases and V by 5 bases; bases with no gene match: 8. The CDR3 DNA sequence: TGTGCCAGCAGCGTAAACAGGGGGACGCCCTACAATGAGCAGTTCTTC. This gives the protein CASSVNRGTPYNEQFF.

V usage is TRBV7-8 and J usage is TRBJ2-7; weak D call: TRBD2 (6 bases). The CDR3 runs 15 residues. The germline V and J ends were trimmed by 2 bases and 3 bases, with 14 bases remaining between them. Per germline, CDR1 SGHVS and CDR2 FQNEAQ. The CDR3 coding sequence is TGTGCCAGCAGCTTAATGGGACTGGACAACTACGAGCAGTACTTC. Its translation: CASSLMGLDNYEQYF.

V usage is TRBV28 and J usage is TRBJ2-3, with D tentatively TRBD2 (6 bases). V was cut by 4 bases and J by 2 bases, with 13 bases left in between. The CDR3 sequence is 15 residues long. Germline V gives CDR1 MDHEN, CDR2 SYDVKM. The CDR3 DNA reads as TGTGCCAGCAGTTCCCGGGACTCTTCCACAGATACGCAGTATTTT. It specifies CASSSRDSSTDTQYF.

The rearrangement links TRBV9 to TRBJ2-1; D may be TRBD1 (6 bases). This CDR3 has 15 amino acids. CDR1 SGDLS and CDR2 YYNGEE come from the germline V gene. The V end was cut by 1 base, the J end by 3 bases, with 11 bases between. CDR3 region: CASSVSGDVYNEQFF. In DNA, the CDR3 is TGTGCCAGCAGCGTATCAGGGGACGTCTACAATGAGCAGTTCTTC.

The V and J genes are TRBV30 and TRBJ2-7, with 10 bases lining up with TRBD2. Germline CDR1 is GTSNPN and CDR2 is SVGIG (reference sequence). With 2 bases clipped from V and 3 bases from J, the junction kept 4 bases outside the gene matches. CDR3 length: 14 residues. Written as DNA, the CDR3 is TGTGCCTGGAGTCCGCGGACTAGCGGCTACGAGCAGTACTTC. This codes for CAWSPRTSGYEQYF.

The CDR3 is CAWRPKASGRKYPFF. In DNA form, the CDR3 reads TGTGCCTGGAGACCGAAAGCTAGCGGGAGAAAGTATCCGTTCTTC. This chain joins TRBV30 and TRBJ2-1, with 10 bases lining up with TRBD2. V lost 3 bases, J lost 15 bases, and 17 bases stayed unmatched. CDR3 size: 15 residues. CDR1 and CDR2 from the germline V gene are GTSNPN and SVGIG (reference sequence).

V gene TRBV7-9 combines with J gene TRBJ1-5; a possible D gene is TRBD1 (5 bases). Germline loops: CDR1 SEHNR, CDR2 FQNEAQ (reference sequence). Trimming took off 8 bases at V and 4 bases at J, with 12 bases between the two ends. This CDR3 is 13 amino acids long. The CDR3 nucleotides are TGTGCCAGCCAATTGGCAGGGAATCAGCCCCAGCATTTT. Translation: CASQLAGNQPQHF.

This chain joins TRBV6-1 and TRBJ1-1; no reliable D call. The CDR3 length is 14 residues. The germline CDR1 and CDR2 sequences are MNHNS and SASEGT. V was pared by 0 bases and J by 1 base, with 6 bases between. CDR3 sequence reads: CASSEAWRNTEAFF. Here the CDR3 DNA reads TGTGCCAGCAGTGAAGCTTGGAGGAACACTGAAGCTTTCTTT.

This clone was seen a single time. This rearrangement joins TRBV6-2 or TRBV6-3 to TRBJ1-1; D not certain. The CDR3 totals 13 residues. In germline, CDR1 is MNHEY, CDR2 SVGEGT. Trimming left V 5 bases short and J 1 base short, with 8 bases between. CDR3 residues: CASSEGGNTEAFF. In DNA form, the CDR3 reads TGTGCCAGCAGTGAGGGAGGGAACACTGAAGCTTTCTTT.

The rearrangement uses TRBV2 and TRBJ2-7; D not certain. The CDR3 has 13 amino acids. Germline assignment: CDR1 SNHLY and CDR2 FYNNEI. V lost 6 bases, J lost 2 bases, and 11 bases lay in between. The CDR3 nucleotides read TGTGCCAGCAGCCCCGACTTCCCCTACGAGCAGTACTTC. This gives the protein CASSPDFPYEQYF.

The J gene is TRBJ2-1, the V gene TRBV7-9, with a possible D match to TRBD2 (5 bases). This CDR3 comprises 15 residues. The ends were cut back, 0 bases at V and 4 bases at J, with 10 bases in the middle. The germline gives CDR1 SEHNR, CDR2 FQNEAQ (reference sequence). CDR3: CASSLAPEAYNEQFF. In DNA form, the CDR3 reads TGTGCCAGCAGCTTAGCCCCGGAGGCATACAATGAGCAGTTCTTC.

The table lists this clone with a count of one. The chain joins TRBV28 to TRBJ2-7; 7 bases are a match to TRBD1. CDR3 length equals 14 residues. Trimming took 10 bases from V and 1 from J; bases not matched to a gene: 10. The germline V gene encodes CDR1 MDHEN and CDR2 SYDVKM. The CDR3 is CATRDRDYSYEQYF. CDR3 bases: TGTGCCACCAGAGACAGGGATTATTCCTACGAGCAGTACTTC.

The rearrangement joins TRBV15 to TRBJ1-5; 7 positions agree with TRBD1. The CDR3 contains 14 residues. V dropped 4 bases and J dropped 9; count of bases not matched to a gene: 9. Germline CDR1 and CDR2: LNHNV and YYDKDF (reference sequence). The CDR3 bases are TGTGCCACCAGCACCCGACAGGGATGGGGGCCCCAGCATTTT. It codes for CATSTRQGWGPQHF.

The genes are TRBV11-2 and TRBJ2-3; D call uncertain. This CDR3 comprises 12 residues. Germline V CDR1 and CDR2: SGHAT, FQNNGV. V gave up 5 bases and J gave up 4 bases, with 7 bases separating them. As DNA, the CDR3 is TGTGCCAGCAGCCACTATGCAGATACGCAGTATTTT. Amino acid sequence: CASSHYADTQYF.

This chain links TRBV6-5 with TRBJ1-1, with a possible D match to TRBD1 (5 bases). V lost 6 bases to trimming and J lost 11 bases, with 16 bases between them. This CDR3 spans 12 amino acids. From germline, CDR1 is MNHEY and CDR2 SVGAGI. CDR3 DNA: TGTGCCAGCAGAGACAGACCGAGTGACGCTTTCTTT. Translated, it gives CASRDRPSDAFF.

This chain links TRBV7-8 with TRBJ2-7; TRBD1 aligns across 7 bases. Germline-derived CDR1 and CDR2 are SGHVS and FQNEAQ. This CDR3 has 15 residues. Losses at the gene ends were 5 bases for V and 9 bases for J; bases not matched to a gene: 16. In DNA form, the CDR3 reads TGTGCCAGCAGCGTTCCGGGACAGCCTTCGAGTCGGCAGTACTTC. Translation gives CASSVPGQPSSRQYF.

This chain uses TRBV5-1 with TRBJ1-2; D is possibly TRBD1 (6 bases). V gave up 0 bases and J gave up 7 bases, with 13 bases separating them. Germline V gene sequence: CDR1 SGHRS, CDR2 YFSETQ. The CDR3 runs to 14 residues. CDR3 loop: CASSLDRVVSGYTF. For the CDR3, the DNA is TGCGCCAGCAGCTTGGACAGGGTGGTTTCTGGCTACACCTTC.

The J gene is TRBJ1-4, the V gene TRBV4-1; 7 bases line up with TRBD1. In germline, CDR1 is MGHRA, CDR2 YSYEKL. Trimming took 0 bases from V and 8 from J; bases not matched to a gene: 12. The CDR3 is 17 amino acids. In DNA form, the CDR3 reads TGCGCCAGCAGCCAAGATCCAAGGGGGCTATTGGGGGAAAAACTGTTTTTT. Protein sequence: CASSQDPRGLLGEKLFF.

This chain links TRBV11-3 with TRBJ2-7; TRBD2 agrees at 12 bases. The junction had 8 bases not matched to a gene; V was cut back by 5 bases and J by 6 bases. The CDR3 extends over 15 amino acids. Germline V gives CDR1 SGHNT, CDR2 YENEEA. CDR3 protein: CASSPRLAGDGEQYF. The CDR3 coding sequence is TGTGCCAGCAGCCCTAGACTAGCGGGAGACGGCGAGCAGTACTTC. The whole variable domain, filled in from reference TRBV11-3 and TRBJ2-7, reads EAGVVQSPRYKIIEKKQPVAFWCNPISGHNTLYWYLQNLGQGPELLIRYENEEAVDDSQLPKDRFSAERLKGVDSTLKIQPAELGDSAVYLCASSPRLAGDGEQYFGPGTRLTVT.

The V call is TRBV6-4, the J call TRBJ1-4; D is possibly TRBD1 (5 bases). V was shortened by 2 bases and J by 1 base, with 8 bases between the two germline ends. This CDR3 comprises 15 residues. Germline CDR1 and CDR2: MRHNA and SNTAGT. CDR3 sequence (DNA): TGTGCCAGCAGTGACGAAAGGGGAACTAATGAAAAACTGTTTTTT. Protein: CASSDERGTNEKLFF.

The chain joins TRBV4-3 to TRBJ2-7; 7 bases align to TRBD1. CDR1 and CDR2 (germline): LGHNA, YSLEER. The CDR3 has 15 amino acids. Trimming cost V 0 bases and J 2 bases; bases outside gene matches: 4. CDR3 DNA sequence: TGCGCCAGCAGCCAAGAACGACAGGGTGCCTACGAGCAGTACTTC. Translation: CASSQERQGAYEQYF.

This chain uses TRBV3-1 (or the pseudogene TRBV3-2) with TRBJ2-3, with a tentative D call TRBD2 (6 bases). V was trimmed by 2 bases and J by 4 bases, leaving 22 bases between them. This CDR3 is 18 amino acids long. Germline CDR1 and CDR2: LGHDT and YNNKEL (reference sequence). CDR3 nucleotides: TGTGCCAGCAGCCAAAGGGCTTTGGGGGGAGGAAGGTCAGATACGCAGTATTTT. This translates into CASSQRALGGGRSDTQYF.